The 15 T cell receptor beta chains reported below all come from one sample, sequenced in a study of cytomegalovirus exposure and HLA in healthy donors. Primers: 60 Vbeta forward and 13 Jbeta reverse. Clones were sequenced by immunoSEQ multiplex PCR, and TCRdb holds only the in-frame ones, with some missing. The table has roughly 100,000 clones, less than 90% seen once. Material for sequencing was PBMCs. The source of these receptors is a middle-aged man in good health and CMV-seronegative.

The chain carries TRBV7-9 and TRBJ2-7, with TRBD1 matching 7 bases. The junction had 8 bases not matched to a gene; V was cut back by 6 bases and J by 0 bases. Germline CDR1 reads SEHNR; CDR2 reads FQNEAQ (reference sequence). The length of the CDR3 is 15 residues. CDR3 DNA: TGTGCCAGCAGACTAAACAGGGGAAGCTCCTACGAGCAGTACTTC. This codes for CASRLNRGSSYEQYF.

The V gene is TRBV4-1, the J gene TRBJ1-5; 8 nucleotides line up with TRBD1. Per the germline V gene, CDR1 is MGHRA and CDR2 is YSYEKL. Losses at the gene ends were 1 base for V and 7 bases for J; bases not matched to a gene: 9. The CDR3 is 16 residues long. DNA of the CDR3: TGCGCCAGCAGCCAAGCCCCAGGGGGCAGAGGGCAGCCCCAGCATTTT. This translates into CASSQAPGGRGQPQHF.

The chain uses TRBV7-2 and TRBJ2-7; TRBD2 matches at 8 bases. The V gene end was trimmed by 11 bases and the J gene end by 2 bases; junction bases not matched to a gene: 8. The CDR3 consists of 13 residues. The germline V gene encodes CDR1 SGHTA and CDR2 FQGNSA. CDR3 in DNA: TGTGCCGCGGGGGGACTCGAAACCTACGAGCAGTACTTC. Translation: CAAGGLETYEQYF.

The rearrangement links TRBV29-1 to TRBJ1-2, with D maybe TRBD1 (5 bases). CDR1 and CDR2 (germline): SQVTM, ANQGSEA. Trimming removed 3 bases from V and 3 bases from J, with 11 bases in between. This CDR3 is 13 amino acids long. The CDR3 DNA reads TGCAGCGTTGAGTCGGGGGATGACTATGGCTACACCTTC. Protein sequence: CSVESGDDYGYTF.

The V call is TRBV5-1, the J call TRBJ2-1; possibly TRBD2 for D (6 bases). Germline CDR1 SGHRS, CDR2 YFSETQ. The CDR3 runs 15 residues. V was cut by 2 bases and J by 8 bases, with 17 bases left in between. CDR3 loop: CASSFGGAAYDEQFF. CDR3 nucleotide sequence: TGCGCCAGCAGCTTTGGCGGGGCGGCATACGATGAGCAGTTCTTC.

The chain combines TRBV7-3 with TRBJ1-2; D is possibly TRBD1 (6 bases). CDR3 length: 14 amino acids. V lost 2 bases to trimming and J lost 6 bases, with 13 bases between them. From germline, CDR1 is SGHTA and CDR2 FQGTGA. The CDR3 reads CASSLAGGADGYTF. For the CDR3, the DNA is TGTGCCAGCAGCTTAGCTGGGGGGGCCGATGGCTACACCTTC.

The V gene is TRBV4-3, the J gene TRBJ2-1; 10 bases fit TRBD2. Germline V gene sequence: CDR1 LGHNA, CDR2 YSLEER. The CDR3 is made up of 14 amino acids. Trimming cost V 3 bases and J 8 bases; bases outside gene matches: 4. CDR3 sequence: CASSQSGGADEQFF. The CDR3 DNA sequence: TGCGCCAGCAGCCAGAGCGGGGGGGCCGATGAGCAGTTCTTC.

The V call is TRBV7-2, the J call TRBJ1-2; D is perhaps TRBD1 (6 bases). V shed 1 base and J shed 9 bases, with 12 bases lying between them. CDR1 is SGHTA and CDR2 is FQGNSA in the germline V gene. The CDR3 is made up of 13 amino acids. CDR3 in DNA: TGTGCCAGCAGCTTAGGGACAGATTATAGCTACACCTTC. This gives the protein CASSLGTDYSYTF.

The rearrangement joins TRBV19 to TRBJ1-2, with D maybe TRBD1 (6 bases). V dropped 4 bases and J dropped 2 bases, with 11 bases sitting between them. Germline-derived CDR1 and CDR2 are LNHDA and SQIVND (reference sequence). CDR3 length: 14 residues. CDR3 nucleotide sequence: TGTGCCAGTAGTAGTACGGGACAAAACTATGGCTACACCTTC. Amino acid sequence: CASSSTGQNYGYTF.

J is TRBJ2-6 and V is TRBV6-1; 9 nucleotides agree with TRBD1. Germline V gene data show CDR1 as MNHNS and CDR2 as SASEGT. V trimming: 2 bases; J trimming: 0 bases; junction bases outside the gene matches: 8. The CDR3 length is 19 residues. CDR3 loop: CASSESGTGLSSGANVLTF. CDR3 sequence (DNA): TGTGCCAGCAGTGAATCCGGGACAGGGCTCAGCTCTGGGGCCAACGTCCTGACTTTC.

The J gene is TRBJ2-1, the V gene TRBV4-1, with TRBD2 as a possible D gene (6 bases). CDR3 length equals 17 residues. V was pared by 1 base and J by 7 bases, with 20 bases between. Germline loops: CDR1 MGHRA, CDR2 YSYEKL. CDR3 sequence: CASSQVQTRSLGNEQFF. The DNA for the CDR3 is TGCGCCAGCAGCCAAGTCCAGACTAGGTCTCTCGGTAATGAGCAGTTCTTC.

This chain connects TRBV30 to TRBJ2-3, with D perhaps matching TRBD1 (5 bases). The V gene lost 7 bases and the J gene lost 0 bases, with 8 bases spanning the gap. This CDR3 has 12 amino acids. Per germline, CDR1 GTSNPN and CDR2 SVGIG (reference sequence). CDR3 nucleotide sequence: TGTGCCTCAGGGTCTAGCACAGATACGCAGTATTTT. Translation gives CASGSSTDTQYF. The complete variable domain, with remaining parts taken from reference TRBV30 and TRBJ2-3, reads SQTIHQWPATLVQPVGSPLSLECTVEGTSNPNLYWYRQAAGRGLQLLFYSVGIGQISSEVPQNLSASRPQDRQFILSSKKLLLSDSGFYLCASGSSTDTQYFGPGTRLTVL.

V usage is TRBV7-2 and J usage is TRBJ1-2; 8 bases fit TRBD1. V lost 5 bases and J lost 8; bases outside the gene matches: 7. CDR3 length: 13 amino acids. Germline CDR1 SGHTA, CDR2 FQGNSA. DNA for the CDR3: TGTGCCAGCAGCCTCAGGGGGCGGGCGGGCTACACCTTC. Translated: CASSLRGRAGYTF.

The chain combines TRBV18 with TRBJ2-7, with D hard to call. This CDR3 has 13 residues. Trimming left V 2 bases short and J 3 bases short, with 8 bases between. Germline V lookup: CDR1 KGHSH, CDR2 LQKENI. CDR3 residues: CASSPGSIYEQYF. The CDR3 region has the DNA TGTGCCAGCTCACCAGGCAGTATCTACGAGCAGTACTTC.

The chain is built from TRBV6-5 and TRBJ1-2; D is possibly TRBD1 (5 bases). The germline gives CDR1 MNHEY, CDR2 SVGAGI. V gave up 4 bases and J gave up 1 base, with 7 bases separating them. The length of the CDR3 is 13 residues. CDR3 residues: CASSLGVNYGYTF. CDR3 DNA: TGTGCCAGCAGTTTAGGGGTTAACTATGGCTACACCTTC.